This passage covers 5 T cell receptor beta chains from one sample sequenced in a study of OX40 agonist ivuxolimab in advanced cancers. Here immunoSEQ multiplex PCR was the method, and the copy in TCRdb shows in-frame clones only, minus some. The repertoire has around 90,000 clones, over 75% of them found once; the top ten carry about 0.29%. Sequencing was performed on CD4+ or CD8+ T cells sorted from blood, taken in a trial of the OX40 agonist ivuxolimab. These TCRs come from an adult with an advanced solid tumor such as melanoma, head and neck, liver or kidney cancer.

This clone was seen more than once but under ten times. The chain joins TRBV19 to TRBJ1-4; D possibly corresponds to TRBD1 (5 bases). Trimming took off 5 bases at V and 8 bases at J, with 12 bases between the two ends. The CDR3 sequence is 13 residues long. In germline, CDR1 is LNHDA, CDR2 SQIVND (reference sequence). The CDR3 protein is CASSPGFHEKLFF. The CDR3, as DNA: TGTGCCAGTAGTCCAGGGTTTCACGAAAAACTGTTTTTT.

This clone was detected a few times. This chain links TRBV4-1 with TRBJ1-2; D possibly corresponds to TRBD1 (5 bases). V dropped 1 base and J dropped 4 bases, with 13 bases sitting between them. CDR1 is MGHRA, CDR2 YSYEKL, per germline. The length of the CDR3 is 15 residues. In DNA, the CDR3 is TGCGCCAGCAGCCAAGTGGGCAGGGAGGTCTATGGCTACACCTTC. This translates into CASSQVGREVYGYTF.

The CDR3 loop reads CASSLWTGTQETQYF. CDR3 sequence (DNA): TGTGCCAGCAGTTTATGGACAGGGACTCAAGAGACCCAGTACTTC. The rearrangement uses TRBV6-1 and TRBJ2-5, with 8 bases matching TRBD1. V was clipped by 5 bases and J by 2 bases; unmatched bases: 7. Germline V gives CDR1 MNHNS, CDR2 SASEGT. The CDR3 length is 15 residues.

The V gene is TRBV6-1, the J gene TRBJ2-7; the D gene could be TRBD1 or TRBD2 (5 bases each). CDR3 length: 14 amino acids. Germline CDR1 and CDR2: MNHNS and SASEGT. The ends were cut back, 10 bases at V and 7 bases at J, with 23 bases in the middle. The CDR3, as DNA: TGTGCCATCAAGAGGGGAGTAGACACGGGAGAGCAGTACTTC. It yields the protein CAIKRGVDTGEQYF.

This clone was seen a few times. This rearrangement joins TRBV27 to TRBJ1-1, with D tentatively TRBD1 (6 bases). The germline V and J ends were trimmed by 6 bases and 6 bases, with 23 bases remaining between them. The CDR3 runs 16 residues. CDR1 is MNHEY and CDR2 is SMNVEV in the germline V gene (reference sequence). The CDR3 DNA follows: TGTGCCAGCAGCCCATCCGCCCTGGACAGCGGATCTGAAGCTTTCTTT. Translated: CASSPSALDSGSEAFF.